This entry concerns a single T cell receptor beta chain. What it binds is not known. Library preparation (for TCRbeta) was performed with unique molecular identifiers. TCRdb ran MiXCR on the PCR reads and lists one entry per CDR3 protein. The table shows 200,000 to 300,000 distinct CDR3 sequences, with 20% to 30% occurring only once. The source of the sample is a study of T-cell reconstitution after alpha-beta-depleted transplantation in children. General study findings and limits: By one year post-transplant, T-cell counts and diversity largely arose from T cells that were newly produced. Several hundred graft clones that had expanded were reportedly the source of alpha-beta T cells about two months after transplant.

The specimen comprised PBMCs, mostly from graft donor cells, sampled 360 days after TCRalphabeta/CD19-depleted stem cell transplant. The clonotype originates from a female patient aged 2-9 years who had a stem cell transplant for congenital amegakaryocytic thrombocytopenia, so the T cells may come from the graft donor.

The CDR3 protein is CASSLAGGTVSEAFF. The CDR3 nucleotides read TGTGCCAGCAGCTTAGCTGGAGGGACAGTCTCTGAAGCTTTCTTT. The chain uses TRBV7-2 and TRBJ1-1; 7 positions match TRBD1. CDR1 and CDR2 from the germline V gene are SGHTA and FQGNSA. The CDR3 has 15 amino acids. Trimming took 0 bases from V and 6 from J; bases not matched to a gene: 7.